A selection of T cell receptor beta chains follows, all from one sample in a study of blood T cells in healthy people across ages. Via MiXCR, TCRdb re-called the 5' RACE reads, giving one row per CDR3 protein. The table lists hundreds of thousands of distinct CDR3 sequences, approximately 30% of them singletons. Sequencing input: blood. The receptors were sampled from a woman older than 75 in good health. CDR3s include the opening cysteine and the closing phenylalanine or tryptophan. The order of the fields is D gene, V gene, J gene, clone size, CDR3 DNA, CDR3 protein. D genes are given only for firm matches. Some rows mark clone size as missing; the rest say once, few, many or name a class of expanded clone.

.,TRBV9,TRBJ1-2,many,TGTGCCAGCAGCGTAGCGGACGGCTATGGCTACACCTTC,CASSVADGYGYTF
.,TRBV9,TRBJ1-2,.,TGTGCCAGCAGCGTAGATCCGGATGCGAACTATGACTACACCTTC,CASSVDPDANYDYTF
.,TRBV7-8,TRBJ2-7,many,TGTGCCAGCAGCCCTACAGGGTACGAGCAGTACTTC,CASSPTGYEQYF
.,TRBV5-5,TRBJ1-6,many,TGTGCCAGCAGCTTGGGAGCCCCAGGGGCCGCGGATTCACCCCTCCACTTT,CASSLGAPGAADSPLHF
TRBD2,TRBV20-1,TRBJ2-7,many,TGCAGTGCTAGTCCTTTCAGCGGGGGGGCCACCTACGAGCAGTACTTC,CSASPFSGGATYEQYF
.,TRBV7-2,TRBJ2-3,many,TGTGCCAGCAGCTTAGTCACTGGGAGGGGGTCGAATACGCAGTATTTT,CASSLVTGRGSNTQYF
.,TRBV12-3/TRBV12-4,TRBJ2-3,.,TGTGCCAGCAGTTTAGGGACAGTTGGCGCAGATGTGCAGTATTTT,CASSLGTVGADVQYF
.,TRBV29-1,TRBJ2-1,many,TGCAGCGTTGGGGGCACGGGGTCCTCTCCTGACAATGAGCAGTTCTTC,CSVGGTGSSPDNEQFF
.,TRBV5-1,TRBJ2-7,once,TGCGCCAGCAGCTTTTCCTCCCAAGAGCGGTACTTC,CASSFSSQERYF
.,TRBV4-3,TRBJ1-6,many,TGCGCCAGCAGCCAAGAGTCGGGGGGTTCACCCCTCCACTTT,CASSQESGGSPLHF
TRBD1,TRBV7-2,TRBJ2-1,many,TGTGCCAGCAGCCAGGGACAGGATGGCGGTGAGCAGTTCTTC,CASSQGQDGGEQFF
.,TRBV6-5,TRBJ2-7,many,TGTGCCAGCAGTTACGGGGGGCCCTACGAGCAGTACTTC,CASSYGGPYEQYF
.,TRBV20-1,TRBJ1-1,few,TGCAGTGTCAGACCCCAGGGCGGCACTGAAGCTTTCTTT,CSVRPQGGTEAFF
.,TRBV3-1,TRBJ1-5,few,TGTGCCAGCAGCCAAAAGTCGGTGAATCAGCCCCAGCATTTT,CASSQKSVNQPQHF
.,TRBV20-1,TRBJ2-5,many,TGCAGTGCTGTCCCCACAGCCTCGACCCAGTACTTC,CSAVPTASTQYF
TRBD2,TRBV11-2,TRBJ2-7,.,TGTGCCAGCAGGCTAGTTAGCGGGAGCTCCTACGAGCAGTACTTC,CASRLVSGSSYEQYF
.,TRBV9,TRBJ1-4,few,TGTGCCAGCAGCGTAGGCGTACAACCAACTAATGAAAAACTGTTTTTT,CASSVGVQPTNEKLFF